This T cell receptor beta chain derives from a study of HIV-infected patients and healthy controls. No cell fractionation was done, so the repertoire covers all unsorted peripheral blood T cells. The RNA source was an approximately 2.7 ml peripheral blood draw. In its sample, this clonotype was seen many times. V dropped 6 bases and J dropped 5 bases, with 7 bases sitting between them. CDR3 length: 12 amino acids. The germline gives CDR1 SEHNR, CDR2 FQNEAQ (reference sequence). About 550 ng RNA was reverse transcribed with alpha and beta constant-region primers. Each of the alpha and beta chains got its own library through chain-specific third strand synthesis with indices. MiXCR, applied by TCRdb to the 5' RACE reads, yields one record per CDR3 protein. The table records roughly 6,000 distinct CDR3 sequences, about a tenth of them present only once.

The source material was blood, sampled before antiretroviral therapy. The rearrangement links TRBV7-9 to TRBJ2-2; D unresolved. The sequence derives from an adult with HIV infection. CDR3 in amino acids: CASRYETGELFF. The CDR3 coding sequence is TGTGCCAGCAGATATGAGACCGGGGAGCTGTTTTTT.